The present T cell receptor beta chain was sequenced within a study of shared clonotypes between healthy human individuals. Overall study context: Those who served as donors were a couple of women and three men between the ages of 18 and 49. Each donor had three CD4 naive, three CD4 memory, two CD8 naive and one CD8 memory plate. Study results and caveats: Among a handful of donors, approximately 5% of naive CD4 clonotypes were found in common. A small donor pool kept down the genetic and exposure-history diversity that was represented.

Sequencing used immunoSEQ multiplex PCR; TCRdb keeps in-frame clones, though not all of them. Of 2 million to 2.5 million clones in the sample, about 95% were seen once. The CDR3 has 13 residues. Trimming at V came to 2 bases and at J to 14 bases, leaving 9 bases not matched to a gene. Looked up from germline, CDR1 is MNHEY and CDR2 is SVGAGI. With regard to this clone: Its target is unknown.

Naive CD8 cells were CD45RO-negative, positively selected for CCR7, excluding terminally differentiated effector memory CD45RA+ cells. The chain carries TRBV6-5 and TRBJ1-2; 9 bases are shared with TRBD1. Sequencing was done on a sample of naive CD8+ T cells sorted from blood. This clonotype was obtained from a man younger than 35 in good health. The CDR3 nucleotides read TGTGCCAGCAGTTACGGGGGACAGGGAGAAATTACCTTC. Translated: CASSYGGQGEITF.